This T cell receptor (beta chain) was profiled in a study of cytomegalovirus exposure and HLA in healthy donors. Broader study findings: In vitro testing confirmed a few CMV-associated chains as specific for CMV antigens.

V shed 1 base and J shed 3 bases, with 13 bases lying between them. The germline V gene has CDR1 GTSNPN and CDR2 SVGIG (reference sequence). CDR3 length: 15 residues. Clones were sequenced by immunoSEQ multiplex PCR, and TCRdb holds only the in-frame ones, with some missing. The sample lists under 250,000 clones, approximately 87% seen once, with roughly 5.5% in the top ten. As for this clone: Its specificity is not known.

Sequencing was done on a sample of PBMCs. The chain is built from TRBV30 and TRBJ1-3; D gene uncertain. The sequence came from a woman between 18 and 29 years old in good health and CMV-seronegative. This CDR3 is CAWSATANLGNTIYF. The CDR3 DNA reads as TGTGCCTGGAGTGCTACGGCAAACCTTGGAAACACCATATATTTT.